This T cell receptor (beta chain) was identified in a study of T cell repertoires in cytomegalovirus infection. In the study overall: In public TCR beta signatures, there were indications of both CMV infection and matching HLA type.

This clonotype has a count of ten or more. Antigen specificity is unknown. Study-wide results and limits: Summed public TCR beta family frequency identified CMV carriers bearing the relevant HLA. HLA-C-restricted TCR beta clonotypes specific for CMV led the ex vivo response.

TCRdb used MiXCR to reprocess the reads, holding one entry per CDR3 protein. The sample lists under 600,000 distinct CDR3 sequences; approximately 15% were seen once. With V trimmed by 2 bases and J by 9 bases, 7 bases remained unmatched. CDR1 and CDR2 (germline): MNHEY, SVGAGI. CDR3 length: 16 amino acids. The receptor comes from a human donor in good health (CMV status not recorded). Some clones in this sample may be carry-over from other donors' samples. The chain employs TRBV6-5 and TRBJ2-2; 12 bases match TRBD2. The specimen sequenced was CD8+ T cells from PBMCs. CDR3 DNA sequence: TGTGCCAGCAGTTACACGGGACTAGCGGGTTTCCGGGAGCTGTTTTTT. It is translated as CASSYTGLAGFRELFF.